These T cell receptor beta chains were read from a single sample in a study of shared T cell receptors in the human thymus. The data were produced by immunoSEQ multiplex PCR, yet TCRdb's version contains in-frame clones alone and is incomplete. The sample lists roughly 660,000 clones, 88% occurring once. The same sample was also used in a study of human thymus T cells.

Sequences were obtained from thymocytes. These receptor sequences come from a boy younger than two with a congenital heart defect. CDR3s include the opening cysteine and the closing phenylalanine or tryptophan. A D gene is named only where the DNA matches it firmly. Rows give clone size only sometimes, using once, few, many, or a class for an expanded clone.

.	TRBV27	.	TRBJ1-4	TGTGCCAGCAGTTTAAACGGCCGGGACAAAACTAATGAAAAACTGTTTTTT	CASSLNGRDKTNEKLFF
.	TRBV7-3	once	TRBJ2-5	TGTGCCAGCAGCGCAGGGTGGTCCGGAGAGACCCAGTACTTC	CASSAGWSGETQYF
TRBD1	TRBV10-1	.	TRBJ2-1	TGCGCCAGCAGGAAACAGGGGAATGAGCAGTTCTTC	CASRKQGNEQFF
.	TRBV29-1	.	TRBJ1-1	TGCAGCGTTTTAGGGCAGGGCAGCACTGAAGCTTTCTTT	CSVLGQGSTEAFF
.	TRBV11-3	.	TRBJ2-1	TGTGCCAGCAGCTTATTGGGCTCTTATGGCTACAATGAGCAGTTCTTC	CASSLLGSYGYNEQFF
TRBD2	TRBV6-1	.	TRBJ2-3	TGTGCCAGCAGGAACCATAGCGGGCGCACAGATACGCAGTATTTT	CASRNHSGRTDTQYF
.	TRBV7-9	.	TRBJ1-5	TGTGCGACCTGCCAGGGATCAAATCAGCCCCAGCATTTT	CATCQGSNQPQHF
TRBD2	TRBV29-1	.	TRBJ2-2	TGCAGCGTTGGGGGTAGCGGGGCGAACACCGGGGAGCTGTTTTTT	CSVGGSGANTGELFF
TRBD1	TRBV4-3	.	TRBJ1-2	TGCGCCAGCAGCCAAACCTACCGGGACAGGGGGCGGGTAGGAGAAGATGGCTACACCTTC	CASSQTYRDRGRVGEDGYTF
.	TRBV5-4	.	TRBJ2-7	TGTGCCAGCAGCTTGGGCGGAGAAACCTACGAGCAGTACTTC	CASSLGGETYEQYF